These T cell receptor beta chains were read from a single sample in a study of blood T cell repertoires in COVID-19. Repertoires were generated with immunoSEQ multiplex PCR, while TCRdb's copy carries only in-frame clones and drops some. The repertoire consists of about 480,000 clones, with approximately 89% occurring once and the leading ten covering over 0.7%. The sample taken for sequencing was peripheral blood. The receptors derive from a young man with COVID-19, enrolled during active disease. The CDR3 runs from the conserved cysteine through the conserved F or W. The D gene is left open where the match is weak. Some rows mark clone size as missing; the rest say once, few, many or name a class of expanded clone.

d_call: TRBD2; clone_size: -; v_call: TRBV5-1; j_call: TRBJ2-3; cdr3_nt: TGCGCCACCGGAGAAAGGAGCGGGACTAGCACAGATACGCAGTATTTT; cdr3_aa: CATGERSGTSTDTQYF
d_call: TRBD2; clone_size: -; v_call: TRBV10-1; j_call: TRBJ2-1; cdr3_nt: TGCGCCAGCAGTGAGTCCGTAGCGGGAGGACCTGGGTCCTACAATGAGCAGTTCTTC; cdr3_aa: CASSESVAGGPGSYNEQFF
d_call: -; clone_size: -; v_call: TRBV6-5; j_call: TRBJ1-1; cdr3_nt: TGTGCCAGCAGACTCAACCCGTACACTGAAGCTTTCTTT; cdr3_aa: CASRLNPYTEAFF
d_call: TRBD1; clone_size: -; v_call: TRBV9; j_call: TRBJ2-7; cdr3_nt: TGTGCCAGCAGCTCAGGGACAGGGGGCATCTACGAGCAGTACTTC; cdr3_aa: CASSSGTGGIYEQYF
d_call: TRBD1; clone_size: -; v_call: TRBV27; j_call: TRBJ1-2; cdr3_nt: TGTGCCAGCAGTTTTGGGACAGGGTCTGGCTACACCTTC; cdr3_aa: CASSFGTGSGYTF
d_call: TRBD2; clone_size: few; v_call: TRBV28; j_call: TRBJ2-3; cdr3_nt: TGTGCCAGCAGTTTCCGCGGGAGGGCTGTAGATACGCAGTATTTT; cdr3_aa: CASSFRGRAVDTQYF
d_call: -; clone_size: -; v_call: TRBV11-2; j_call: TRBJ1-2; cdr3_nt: TGTGCCAGCAGATCCCCAGGGATGGGTGGCTACACCTTC; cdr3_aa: CASRSPGMGGYTF
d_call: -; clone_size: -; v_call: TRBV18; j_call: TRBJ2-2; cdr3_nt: TGTGCCAGCTCACCTTCCACGAACACCGGGGAGCTGTTTTTT; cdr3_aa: CASSPSTNTGELFF
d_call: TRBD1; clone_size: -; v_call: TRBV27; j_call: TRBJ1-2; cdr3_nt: TGTGCCACCCGACAGGGGAATGGCTATGGCTACACCTTC; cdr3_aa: CATRQGNGYGYTF
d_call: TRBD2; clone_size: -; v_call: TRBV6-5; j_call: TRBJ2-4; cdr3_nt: TGTGCCAGCATCCCTGGGACTAGCGGGAGAAACATTCAGTACTTC; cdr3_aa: CASIPGTSGRNIQYF
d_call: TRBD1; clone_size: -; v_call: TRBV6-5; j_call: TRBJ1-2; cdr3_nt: TGTGCCAGCAGTAACAGGGGGTCTAACTATGGCTACACCTTC; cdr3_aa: CASSNRGSNYGYTF
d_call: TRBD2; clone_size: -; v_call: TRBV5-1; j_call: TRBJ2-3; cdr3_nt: TGCGCCAGCAGCTTGGGTAGCGGGGGGGCAGATACGCAGTATTTT; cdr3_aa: CASSLGSGGADTQYF
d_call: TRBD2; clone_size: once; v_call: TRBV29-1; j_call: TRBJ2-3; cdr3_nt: TGCAGCGTCGCCGGACTAGTTCCAGATACGCAGTATTTT; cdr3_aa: CSVAGLVPDTQYF
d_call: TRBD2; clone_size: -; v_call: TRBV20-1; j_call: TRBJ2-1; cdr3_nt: TGCAGTGCTAGTTCAGCGGGGGGGCGGAATGAGCAGTTCTTC; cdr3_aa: CSASSAGGRNEQFF
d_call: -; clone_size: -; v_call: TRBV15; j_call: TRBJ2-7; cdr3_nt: TGTGCCACCAGCAGAGATTTAGGACAGAGCTCCTACGAGCAGTACTTC; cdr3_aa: CATSRDLGQSSYEQYF
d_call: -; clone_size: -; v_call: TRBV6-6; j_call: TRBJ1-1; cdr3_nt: TGTGCCAGCAGTTACCCCCAGTTCACTGAAGCTTTCTTT; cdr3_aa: CASSYPQFTEAFF
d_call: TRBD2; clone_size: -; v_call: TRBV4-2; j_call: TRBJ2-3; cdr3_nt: TGTGCCAGCAGCCAAGGACTAGCAGAAAGCACAGATACGCAGTATTTT; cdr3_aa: CASSQGLAESTDTQYF